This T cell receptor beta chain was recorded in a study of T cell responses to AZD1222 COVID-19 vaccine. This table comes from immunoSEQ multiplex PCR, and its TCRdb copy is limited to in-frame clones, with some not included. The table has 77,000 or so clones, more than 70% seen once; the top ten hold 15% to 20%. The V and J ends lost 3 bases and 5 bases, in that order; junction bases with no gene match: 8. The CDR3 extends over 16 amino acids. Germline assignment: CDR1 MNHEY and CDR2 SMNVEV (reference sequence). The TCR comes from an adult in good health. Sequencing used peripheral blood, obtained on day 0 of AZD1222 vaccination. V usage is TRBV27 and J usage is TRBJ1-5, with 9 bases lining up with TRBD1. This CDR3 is CASSFKPGQGHQPQHF. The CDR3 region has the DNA TGTGCCAGCAGTTTTAAACCGGGACAGGGACATCAGCCCCAGCATTTT.